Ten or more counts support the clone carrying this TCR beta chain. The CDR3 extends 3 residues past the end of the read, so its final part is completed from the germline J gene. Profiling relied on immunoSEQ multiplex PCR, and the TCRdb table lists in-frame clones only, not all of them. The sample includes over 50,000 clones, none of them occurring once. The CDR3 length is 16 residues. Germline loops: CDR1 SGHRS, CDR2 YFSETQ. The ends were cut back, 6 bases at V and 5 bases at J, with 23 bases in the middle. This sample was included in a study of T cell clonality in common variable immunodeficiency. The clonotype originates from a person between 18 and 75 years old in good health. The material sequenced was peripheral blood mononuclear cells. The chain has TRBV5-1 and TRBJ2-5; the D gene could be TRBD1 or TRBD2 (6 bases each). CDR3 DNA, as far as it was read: TGCGCCAGCACCCGAAGAGATGGGGGCGGAGGGGAGACC. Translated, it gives CASTRRDGGGGET. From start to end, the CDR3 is CASTRRDGGGGETQYF. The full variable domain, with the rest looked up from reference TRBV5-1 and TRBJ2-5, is KAGVTQTPRYLIKTRGQQVTLSCSPISGHRSVSWYQQTPGQGLQFLFEYFSETQRNKGNFPGRFSGRQFSNSRSEMNVSTLELGDSALYLCASTRRDGGGGETQYFGPGTRLLVL.